The 24 T cell receptor beta chains below were found in one sample sequenced in a study of metastatic and nonmetastatic thyroid tumors. No treatment of any kind had been given to any patient before thyroid surgery. With MiXCR, TCRdb reprocessed the PCR reads. The sample shows roughly 13,000 clones, under 25% of them seen only once. Sample: blood. The receptors stem from a female donor with papillary thyroid cancer or a benign thyroid nodule (not recorded which). Some clones in this sample may be carry-over from other donors' samples.

This clone qualifies as medium-sized. The chain couples TRBV19 to TRBJ1-6, with D possibly TRBD1 on 6 matching bases. The length of the CDR3 is 14 residues. Per the germline V gene, CDR1 is LNHDA and CDR2 is SQIVND (reference sequence). Trimming took 7 bases from V and 9 from J, leaving 16 bases between them. CDR3 sequence (DNA): TGTGCCAGTAAGCCGCGGGGGGCAGGTTCACCCCTCCACTTT. It yields the protein CASKPRGAGSPLHF.

This clone appeared a few times. The chain is built from TRBV24-1 and TRBJ2-1; 11 nucleotides align to TRBD1. Unmatched junction bases numbered 6, after V lost 4 bases and J lost 5 bases. CDR3 size: 16 residues. In germline, CDR1 is KGHDR, CDR2 SFDVKD. The CDR3 nucleotides read TGTGCCACCAGTGACCCCGGGACAGGGGGGCACAATGAGCAGTTCTTC. Translating it yields CATSDPGTGGHNEQFF.

In DNA form, the CDR3 reads TGCGCCAGCAGCTTGGTTGGACTAGCAACCGGGGAGCTGTTTTTT. This codes for CASSLVGLATGELFF. This chain links TRBV5-1 with TRBJ2-2, with 8 positions matching TRBD2. CDR3 length equals 15 residues. V shed 0 bases and J 5 bases; nucleotides not matched to a gene: 3. Germline loops: CDR1 SGHRS, CDR2 YFSETQ.

In its sample, this clone was seen many times. This rearrangement joins TRBV24-1 to TRBJ1-2, with 9 bases lining up with TRBD1. The CDR3 spans 15 residues. Germline V gives CDR1 KGHDR, CDR2 SFDVKD. V shed 5 bases and J 6 bases; nucleotides not matched to a gene: 9. CDR3 sequence: CATSGPRQGGNGYTF. CDR3 nucleotides: TGTGCCACCAGTGGTCCACGACAGGGGGGGAATGGCTACACCTTC.

This clone was observed many times. This rearrangement joins TRBV2 to TRBJ2-1, with D perhaps TRBD2 (6 bases). Per the germline V gene, CDR1 is SNHLY and CDR2 is FYNNEI. The V end lost 2 bases, the J end lost 12 bases, and 23 bases lay between the germline ends. CDR3 length: 16 amino acids. CDR3 coding DNA: TGTGCCAGCAGTGAATTCCTGTCGGGGGAGCTTGGACGGCAGTTCTTC. Its translation: CASSEFLSGELGRQFF. The entire variable domain, with the rest obtained from reference TRBV2 and TRBJ2-1, is as follows: EPEVTQTPSHQVTQMGQEVILRCVPISNHLYFYWYRQILGQKVEFLVSFYNNEISEKSEIFDDQFSVERPDGSNFTLKIRSTKLEDSAMYFCASSEFLSGELGRQFFGPGTRLTVL.

This clone was seen at least ten times. The chain recombines TRBV19 with TRBJ1-3; D is unclear. The CDR3 loop spans 14 amino acids. Germline lookup yields CDR1 LNHDA and CDR2 SQIVND (reference sequence). V was cut by 5 bases and J by 0 bases, with 8 bases left in between. The CDR3 is CASSRSTSGNTIYF. Here the CDR3 DNA reads TGTGCCAGTAGTCGCAGCACCTCTGGAAACACCATATATTTT.

By frequency in the sample, this clone is medium-sized (0.01 to 0.1%). This chain uses TRBV6-1 with TRBJ1-2; TRBD1 agrees at 10 bases. In germline, CDR1 is MNHNS, CDR2 SASEGT. This CDR3 comprises 15 residues. J was trimmed by 3 bases and V by 5 bases; bases with no gene match: 6. CDR3 in DNA: TGTGCCAGCAGTCCGTGGACAGGGGGGGACTATGGCTACACCTTC. Residues: CASSPWTGGDYGYTF.

This clone was counted at least ten times. CDR3 DNA: TGTGCCATCAGTGAACGTGTCTCTAGCGGGGCGGGAGAGACCCAGTACTTC. This codes for CAISERVSSGAGETQYF. V usage is TRBV10-3 and J usage is TRBJ2-5; 9 bases line up with TRBD2. Germline loops: CDR1 ENHRY, CDR2 SYGVKD. V lost 3 bases to trimming and J lost 4 bases; unmatched junction nucleotides: 12. The CDR3 totals 17 residues.

In this sample, this clone turned up many times. The V gene is TRBV4-3, the J gene TRBJ1-1; D is uncertain. CDR1 is LGHNA, CDR2 YSLEER, per germline. V lost 4 bases and J lost 1, with 13 bases in between. The CDR3 has 15 residues. The CDR3 loop is CASSRFGKENTEAFF. In DNA form, the CDR3 reads TGCGCCAGCAGCCGGTTTGGGAAGGAGAACACTGAAGCTTTCTTT.

This clone showed up just a few times. This may be a read error: a much more frequent sequence differs by one nucleotide. The chain is built from TRBV7-7 and TRBJ1-5, with 9 bases lining up with TRBD1. The CDR3 extends over 17 amino acids. Germline CDR1 and CDR2: SSHAT and FNYEAQ (reference sequence). The CDR3 nucleotides are TGTGCTAGCAGCTTAGCGAAGGACAGGGGTTCCAATCAGCCCCAGCATTTT. Its translation: CASSLAKDRGSNQPQHF.

The DNA for the CDR3 is TGCAGTGCTAGAGATTGGGGACAGCGCACCGGGGAGCTGTTTTTT. Translation: CSARDWGQRTGELFF. J is TRBJ2-2 and V is TRBV20-1; 7 nucleotides line up with TRBD1. There are 15 residues in the CDR3. CDR1 is DFQATT, CDR2 SNEGSKA, per germline (reference sequence). The ends lost 0 bases at V and 4 bases at J; junction bases unmatched: 5.

By frequency in the sample, this clone is medium-sized. The genes are TRBV25-1 and TRBJ2-2, with D perhaps TRBD2 (5 bases). Germline-derived CDR1 and CDR2 are MGHDK and SYGVNS. This CDR3 is built from 14 residues. V gave up 6 bases and J gave up 0 bases, with 8 bases separating them. CDR3 sequence: CASSRGTNTGELFF. The CDR3 region has the DNA TGTGCCAGCAGCCGGGGAACGAACACCGGGGAGCTGTTTTTT.

Points on this clone: One junction end disagrees with the germline gene, perhaps due to a read error. The chain recombines TRBV6-2 or TRBV6-3 with TRBJ1-1; D gene unclear. CDR3 length: 14 amino acids. The germline V gene has CDR1 MNHEY and CDR2 SVGEGT. The CDR3 DNA reads TGTGACAGCAGTCCTAATACAACGAACACTGAAGCTTTCTTT. It encodes CDSSPNTTNTEAFF.

This chain uses TRBV28 with TRBJ2-7; D might be TRBD1 (6 bases). The germline V gene encodes CDR1 MDHEN and CDR2 SYDVKM. The CDR3 is 15 residues long. The V end lost 8 bases, the J end lost 1 base, and 18 bases lay between the germline ends. This chain's CDR3 is CASSPPTGSSYEQYF. CDR3 nucleotide sequence: TGTGCCAGCTCACCACCAACAGGGTCTTCCTACGAGCAGTACTTC.

The table lists this clone with many counts. Since no conserved phenylalanine or tryptophan closes the CDR3, a read error is the likely cause. J is TRBJ1-1 and V is TRBV28, with D uncertain. The CDR3 runs to 11 residues. The germline V gene has CDR1 MDHEN and CDR2 SYDVKM. The CDR3 coding sequence is TGTGCCAGCGGTTTTAACACTGAAGCTTTCTCT. Protein sequence: CASGFNTEAFS.

This clone came up many times. In nucleotides, the CDR3 is TGTGCCTGGAGTGGTGGATACGAGCAGTACTTC. Translated: CAWSGGYEQYF. The V gene is TRBV30, the J gene TRBJ2-7; D remains unclear. V gave up 1 base and J gave up 4 bases, with 5 bases separating them. Germline loops: CDR1 GTSNPN, CDR2 SVGIG (reference sequence). The CDR3 runs to 11 residues.

The CDR3 loop is CSADLPSGAGDTQYF. For the CDR3, the DNA is TGCAGTGCTGATCTTCCTAGCGGAGCGGGAGATACGCAGTATTTT. This chain links TRBV20-1 with TRBJ2-3; 7 bases agree with TRBD2. The germline V gene has CDR1 DFQATT and CDR2 SNEGSKA (reference sequence). The CDR3 has 15 amino acids. Trimming at V came to 5 bases and at J to 5 bases, leaving 13 bases not matched to a gene.

V gene TRBV5-1 combines with J gene TRBJ1-2; possible D gene TRBD1, 5 bases. The V end lost 2 bases, the J end lost 4 bases, and 12 bases lay between the germline ends. The CDR3 is 14 residues long. Germline assignment: CDR1 SGHRS and CDR2 YFSETQ. CDR3 residues: CASSFRDSSYGYTF. The CDR3 nucleotides are TGCGCCAGCAGCTTCCGGGACTCAAGCTATGGCTACACCTTC.

As to this clone: Since no conserved phenylalanine or tryptophan closes the CDR3, a read error is the likely cause. V is TRBV20-1 and J is TRBJ2-1, with a possible D match to TRBD2 (5 bases). The length of the CDR3 is 15 residues. V dropped 0 bases and J dropped 4 bases, with 13 bases sitting between them. Germline values: CDR1 DFQATT, CDR2 SNEGSKA (reference sequence). The CDR3 DNA follows: TGCAGTGCTAGAGAAGGACCACTAGGATACAATGAGCAGTTCTTA. This codes for CSAREGPLGYNEQFL.

The rearrangement uses TRBV20-1 and TRBJ2-2, with 10 bases matching TRBD2. CDR1 DFQATT and CDR2 SNEGSKA come from the germline V gene (reference sequence). V lost 6 bases, J lost 5 bases, and 6 bases stayed unmatched. This CDR3 is built from 14 residues. The CDR3 DNA follows: TGCAGTGCGCAAGCGGGAGGGCTGACCGGGGAGCTGTTTTTT. It translates to CSAQAGGLTGELFF.

The J gene is TRBJ2-2, the V gene TRBV12-5; no reliable D call. The length of the CDR3 is 15 residues. V lost 1 base and J lost 2, with 8 bases in between. Germline V CDR1 and CDR2: LGHNT, FRNRAP. The CDR3 spells CASGLGWKNTGELFF. The CDR3 DNA is TGTGCTAGTGGTTTGGGTTGGAAAAACACCGGGGAGCTGTTTTTT.

This clone was observed a handful of times. The rearrangement links TRBV28 to TRBJ2-7; maybe TRBD2 (5 bases). The CDR3 runs 17 residues. V lost 3 bases, J lost 6 bases, and 24 bases lay in between. Germline loops: CDR1 MDHEN, CDR2 SYDVKM. The chain's CDR3 is CASSFISFGGWDGEQYF. The CDR3 nucleotides are TGTGCCAGCAGTTTCATCTCGTTCGGAGGTTGGGATGGCGAGCAGTACTTC.

Only a few counts were recorded for this clone. The J gene is TRBJ1-2, the V gene TRBV10-2; D is uncertain. The CDR3 is made up of 15 amino acids. Germline lookup yields CDR1 WSHSY and CDR2 SAAADI. V was cut by 0 bases and J by 4 bases, with 12 bases left in between. The DNA for the CDR3 is TGCGCCAGCAGTGAGTCTCCCTCGCAGTGCTATGGCTACACCTTC. This translates into CASSESPSQCYGYTF.

By share of the sample, this clone is medium-sized (0.01 to 0.1%). This rearrangement joins TRBV24-1 to TRBJ2-5; 10 nucleotides agree with TRBD1. This CDR3 is 15 amino acids long. After removal of 4 bases from V and 3 bases from J, the junction contained 4 bases not matched to a gene. In germline, CDR1 is KGHDR, CDR2 SFDVKD. As DNA, the CDR3 is TGTGCCACCAGTGACTCCGGGACAGGGGAAGAGACCCAGTACTTC. Protein product: CATSDSGTGEETQYF.